This T cell receptor (beta chain) derives from a study of identical twins. TCRdb fed the 5' RACE reads into MiXCR, producing one record per CDR3 protein. The sample includes approximately 700,000 distinct CDR3 sequences, roughly 18% of them seen just once. Concerning this clonotype itself: Its antigen remains unknown.

V lost 6 bases and J 2 bases, leaving 18 bases between the germline ends. The germline V gene has CDR1 MNHNS and CDR2 SASEGT. The CDR3 is 16 amino acids. Study observations and caveats: Beta out-of-frame sequences displayed a weaker excess of sharing between twins. In monozygotic twins, models underestimated the sharing of out-of-frame TCR alpha.

This sample was shared with a second study, whose subject was T cells expressing NK-cell markers. That paper adds: The study drew TCR beta repertoires from sorted CD3+CD56+NKG2C+, CD3+CD56+NKG2C- and CD3+CD56-NKG2C+ T cells.

Sequencing used PBMCs. The TCR originated in a woman aged 18 to 35 in good health. V gene TRBV6-1 combines with J gene TRBJ2-3, with D possibly TRBD1 on 6 matching bases. The chain's CDR3 is CASRDPTGAPTDTQYF. CDR3 nucleotide sequence: TGTGCCAGCAGGGACCCGACAGGAGCGCCCACAGATACGCAGTATTTT.